The TCR beta chain under discussion was sequenced for a study of post-analysis software for immune sequencing data. Study details: The disease courses spanned relapsing-remitting, secondary progressive and progressive-relapsing forms of multiple sclerosis. Findings and caveats of the study: Roughly five TRBV segments appeared more often in patients than in controls, and TRBV5-6, TRBV5-1 and TRBV20-1 were among these. The study found significantly lower normalized Chao1 diversity in multiple sclerosis patients than in controls. Same-batch samples co-clustered strongly by F measure.

The TCR beta cDNA libraries carried unique molecular identifiers. Some 500,000 cDNA molecules were obtained per 1 to 10 million input T cells. TCRdb processed the PCR reads anew with MiXCR; each CDR3 protein has one entry. The sample lists about 760,000 distinct CDR3 sequences, 25% to 30% seen once, with 0.5% to 0.6% in the top ten. In regard to this clonotype: Its antigen is unknown. Given a much more abundant clone one base away, this may be a read error.

Germline CDR1 and CDR2: SGHTA and FQGNSA. Trimming took 4 bases from V and 13 from J, leaving 20 bases between them. This CDR3 contains 14 residues. This chain uses TRBV7-2 with TRBJ2-4; D uncertain. Sequencing was carried out using blood. The sequence was obtained from a girl between 10 and 17 years old with multiple sclerosis. DNA for the CDR3: TGTGCCAGCAGCTCGAGACGTCTCTCCTACGGGCAGTACTTC. This sequence encodes CASSSRRLSYGQYF.